This TCR beta chain was sequenced during a study of T cells in narcolepsy. Study background: Healthy controls were enrolled alongside patients with narcolepsy type 1 or type 2. Whole-study findings and limits: Reportedly, autoreactive clonotypes were serially detected in patients' blood but not controls'. No autoreactive T cell clone sequences appeared in some memory CD4+ repertoires. Comparing one patient's CSF and blood CD4+ clonotypes highlighted HCRT- and TRIB2-specific autoreactive clonotypes.

Sequencing was performed with immunoSEQ multiplex PCR; in TCRdb, only in-frame clones are kept and a portion is missing. The sample shows over 30,000 clones, roughly 84% of them seen only once. On this clone itself: Its antigen is not known.

V trimming: 4 bases; J trimming: 3 bases; junction bases outside the gene matches: 6. The CDR3 covers 15 residues. Germline CDR1 is SGHTS and CDR2 is YDEGEE. The gene calls are TRBV5-8 and TRBJ2-2, with 7 bases lining up with TRBD1. Specimen: CD45RA- memory CD4+ T cells from PBMCs. This clonotype originated in a human donor with narcolepsy. CDR3 DNA: TGTGCCAGCAGCCCGGGGACAGCCTACACCGGGGAGCTGTTTTTT. It is translated as CASSPGTAYTGELFF.